Listed here are 30 T cell receptor beta chains from one sample, sequenced in a study of human T cells and chemical hapten exposure. TCRdb analysed the RACE reads with MiXCR anew, one entry per CDR3 protein. The repertoire holds about 120,000 distinct CDR3 sequences, with approximately 13% as singletons. Time point: patch test 1, 2 weeks after DPC sensitization. This sample's treatment: therapeutic diphenylcyclopropenone sensitization with weekly scalp DPC. The sequences come from whole blood, collected in connection with sensitization to the hapten diphenylcyclopropenone (DPC). The receptors shown here come from a man younger than 35 with alopecia areata. Some clones in this sample may be carry-over from other donors' samples.

Only a few counts were recorded for this clonotype. The chain combines TRBV18 with TRBJ1-3, with D possibly matching TRBD1 (5 bases). In germline, CDR1 is KGHSH, CDR2 LQKENI. The CDR3 totals 17 residues. The V end lost 2 bases, the J end lost 4 bases, and 18 bases lay between the germline ends. The CDR3 coding sequence is TGTGCCAGCTCACCAACTTTCGGCAGGGTGTCCGGAAACACCATATATTTT. Translating it yields CASSPTFGRVSGNTIYF.

This clonotype came up a few times. V usage is TRBV29-1 and J usage is TRBJ2-2; tentative D call: TRBD1 (6 bases). Trimming shortened V by 4 bases and J by 9 bases, and 12 bases separated the two germline ends. The length of the CDR3 is 12 residues. Germline V gene sequence: CDR1 SQVTM, CDR2 ANQGSEA. The DNA for the CDR3 is TGCAGCGTTGGGGGGACACCAAGGGAGCTGTTTTTT. Amino acid sequence: CSVGGTPRELFF.

This clonotype was observed many times. The chain employs TRBV11-2 and TRBJ1-1, with 8 bases aligning to TRBD1. The CDR3 covers 16 residues. Germline V gives CDR1 SGHAT, CDR2 FQNNGV. The J segment lost 5 bases and the V segment lost 4 bases, leaving 12 bases of the junction unmatched. CDR3 loop: CASSSPITGGWTEAFF. CDR3 DNA sequence: TGTGCCAGCAGCTCGCCCATTACAGGGGGGTGGACTGAAGCTTTCTTT.

This clonotype was detected once. CDR3 DNA sequence: TGCAGTGCTAGTGGGTTCGCGAACACCGGGGAGCTGTTTTTT. Its translation: CSASGFANTGELFF. The rearrangement joins TRBV20-1 to TRBJ2-2; D ambiguous. CDR1 DFQATT and CDR2 SNEGSKA come from the germline V gene (reference sequence). The CDR3 runs to 14 residues. Trimming removed 3 bases at V and 0 bases at J, with 8 bases between.

In its sample, this clonotype was seen a few times. The rearrangement joins TRBV28 to TRBJ1-1; D is unclear. Germline CDR1 reads MDHEN; CDR2 reads SYDVKM. V was cut by 4 bases and J by 1 base, with 4 bases left in between. The CDR3 sequence is 12 residues long. The CDR3 coding sequence is TGTGCCAGCAGTTATCGGAACACTGAAGCTTTCTTT. Its protein is CASSYRNTEAFF.

This chain joins TRBV20-1 and TRBJ2-7, with D perhaps matching TRBD2 (6 bases). Germline V gives CDR1 DFQATT, CDR2 SNEGSKA (reference sequence). The CDR3 has 15 residues. The V end lost 5 bases, the J end lost 2 bases, and 19 bases lay between the germline ends. CDR3 in amino acids: CSARGLTLRPYEQYF. Written as DNA, the CDR3 is TGCAGTGCTCGGGGACTTACCCTTAGGCCCTACGAGCAGTACTTC.

The chain has TRBV5-1 and TRBJ1-2; maybe TRBD1 (6 bases). Looked up from germline, CDR1 is SGHRS and CDR2 is YFSETQ. The CDR3 runs to 13 residues. Trimming took off 0 bases at V and 8 bases at J, with 11 bases between the two ends. The DNA of the CDR3 is TGCGCCAGCAGCTTGGGTCAGGGGAGCGGCTACACCTTC. It yields the protein CASSLGQGSGYTF. Drawing the rest from reference TRBV5-1 and TRBJ1-2, the complete variable domain is KAGVTQTPRYLIKTRGQQVTLSCSPISGHRSVSWYQQTPGQGLQFLFEYFSETQRNKGNFPGRFSGRQFSNSRSEMNVSTLELGDSALYLCASSLGQGSGYTFGSGTRLTVV.

A few counts support this clonotype. V is TRBV2 and J is TRBJ2-7; no reliable D call. This CDR3 region has 12 residues. V was pared by 3 bases and J by 5 bases, with 8 bases between. The germline gives CDR1 SNHLY, CDR2 FYNNEI. CDR3 sequence reads: CASSDWVNEQYV. As DNA, the CDR3 is TGTGCCAGCAGTGACTGGGTGAACGAGCAGTACGTC.

The CDR3 DNA reads TGTGCCATCAGAACCGACTCCACAGATACGCAGTATTTT. Protein product: CAIRTDSTDTQYF. This chain uses TRBV10-3 with TRBJ2-3; D remains unclear. Germline CDR1 ENHRY, CDR2 SYGVKD. The CDR3 totals 13 residues. The V end lost 6 bases, the J end lost 2 bases, and 9 bases lay between the germline ends.

This clonotype has a count of ten or more. The rearrangement links TRBV29-1 to TRBJ2-7; tentative D call: TRBD1 (7 bases). V lost 5 bases and J 8 bases, leaving 22 bases between the germline ends. The CDR3 runs 14 residues. Germline values: CDR1 SQVTM, CDR2 ANQGSEA. This CDR3 is CSVTSSEGAKKQYV. The CDR3 DNA is TGCAGCGTTACCTCTTCGGAGGGGGCAAAGAAGCAGTACGTC.

There are a few counts of this clonotype. In DNA, the CDR3 is TGTGCCAGCAGCTTAGACACAGGGTCATATGGCTACACCTTC. As protein: CASSLDTGSYGYTF. V gene TRBV7-6 combines with J gene TRBJ1-2, with D tentatively TRBD1 (6 bases). CDR1 and CDR2 (germline): SGHVS, FNYEAQ. The V end lost 1 base, the J end lost 5 bases, and 11 bases lay between the germline ends. CDR3 length equals 14 residues.

The chain joins TRBV4-1 to TRBJ1-3, with a tentative D call TRBD1 (5 bases). V lost 4 bases and J 0 bases, leaving 7 bases between the germline ends. Germline-derived CDR1 and CDR2 are MGHRA and YSYEKL. The CDR3 extends over 14 amino acids. CDR3 in amino acids: CASSLDSSGNTIYF. CDR3 coding DNA: TGCGCCAGCAGCCTAGACAGCTCTGGAAACACCATATATTTT.

The genes are TRBV28 and TRBJ2-2; the D gene is possibly TRBD2 (5 bases). Germline CDR1 is MDHEN and CDR2 is SYDVKM. Trimming removed 4 bases from V and 1 base from J, with 7 bases in between. The CDR3 covers 14 residues. The CDR3, as DNA: TGTGCCAGCAGTTCGAGCGGGAACACCGGGGAGCTGTTTTTT. Its translation: CASSSSGNTGELFF.

This clonotype has ten or more counts. The chain joins TRBV7-3 to TRBJ2-2; D remains ambiguous. CDR1 is SGHTA and CDR2 is FQGTGA in the germline V gene. V lost 6 bases to trimming and J lost 4 bases, with 9 bases between them. The CDR3 loop spans 13 amino acids. The CDR3 loop is CASSRTTTGELFF. CDR3 sequence (DNA): TGTGCCAGCAGTCGGACCACCACCGGGGAGCTGTTTTTT.

This clonotype occurred a few times. The chain recombines TRBV9 with TRBJ1-1, with 8 bases that match TRBD1. Looked up from germline, CDR1 is SGDLS and CDR2 is YYNGEE. With 3 bases clipped from V and 5 bases from J, the junction kept 6 bases outside the gene matches. CDR3 length: 14 residues. The CDR3 DNA follows: TGTGCCAGCAGCGCTGGACAGGGAAGGACTGAAGCTTTCTTT. It yields the protein CASSAGQGRTEAFF.

This clonotype was seen repeatedly, ten times or more. The CDR3 spells CASSWDRKETQYF. CDR3 DNA: TGTGCCAGCAGCTGGGACAGAAAAGAGACCCAGTACTTC. This sequence joins TRBV5-4 and TRBJ2-5, with TRBD1 identical over 7 bases. The CDR3 spans 13 residues. Trimming at V came to 3 bases and at J to 3 bases, leaving 2 bases not matched to a gene. Looked up from germline, CDR1 is SGHNT and CDR2 is YYREEE (reference sequence).

This clonotype was seen only a few times. The rearrangement joins TRBV10-1 to TRBJ1-4; 7 bases map to TRBD1. Per germline, CDR1 WNHNN and CDR2 SYGVQD (reference sequence). Trimming took 6 bases from V and 10 from J; bases not matched to a gene: 11. CDR3 length: 14 residues. The CDR3 DNA reads TGCGCCAGCAGCGACGGGACAGCCCGTGGAAAACTGTTTTTT. This codes for CASSDGTARGKLFF.

The V gene is TRBV7-3, the J gene TRBJ2-3; D remains unclear. The CDR3 covers 14 residues. The V gene's germline CDR1 is SGHTA and CDR2 FQGTGA. V gave up 8 bases and J gave up 1 base, with 13 bases separating them. This chain's CDR3 is CASSPTPGTDTQYF. The CDR3 DNA reads TGTGCCAGCTCCCCGACCCCTGGCACAGATACGCAGTATTTT. Using reference TRBV7-3 and TRBJ2-3 for the parts outside the CDR3, the full variable domain is GAGVSQTPSNKVTEKGKYVELRCDPISGHTALYWYRQSLGQGPEFLIYFQGTGAADDSGLPNDRFFAVRPEGSVSTLKIQRTERGDSAVYLCASSPTPGTDTQYFGPGTRLTVL.

The V and J genes are TRBV28 and TRBJ1-1; the D is unclear. The CDR3 runs 13 residues. Trimming shortened V by 7 bases and J by 3 bases, and 12 bases separated the two germline ends. CDR1 and CDR2 from the germline V gene are MDHEN and SYDVKM. This chain's CDR3 is CASINSRHTEAFF. The DNA for the CDR3 is TGTGCCAGCATTAACTCGAGGCACACTGAAGCTTTCTTT.

This chain joins TRBV7-9 and TRBJ1-1; TRBD1 aligns across 10 bases. CDR1 is SEHNR, CDR2 FQNEAQ, per germline (reference sequence). There are 16 residues in the CDR3. V was pared by 5 bases and J by 6 bases, with 12 bases of the junction left unmatched. DNA for the CDR3: TGTGCCAGCAGCCTTATGACAGGACAGGGGGGGTCTGAAGCTTTCTTT. Translating gives CASSLMTGQGGSEAFF.

The sample holds a few counts of this clonotype. The CDR3 loop reads CASSLGPSGANVLTF. In nucleotides, the CDR3 is TGTGCCAGCAGCTTAGGACCTTCCGGGGCCAACGTCCTGACTTTC. V usage is TRBV11-3 and J usage is TRBJ2-6; D call uncertain. V was trimmed by 1 base and J by 4 bases, leaving 8 bases between them. The CDR3 spans 15 residues. Germline loops: CDR1 SGHNT, CDR2 YENEEA.

This clonotype was seen more than once but under ten times. The chain uses TRBV4-1 and TRBJ2-7, with 8 positions matching TRBD1. The germline gives CDR1 MGHRA, CDR2 YSYEKL. V lost 1 base and J lost 3; bases outside the gene matches: 11. This CDR3 is 17 amino acids long. DNA for the CDR3: TGCGCCAGCAGCCAAGTCGTGACAGGGGTATCCGACTACGAGCAGTACTTC. The encoded protein is CASSQVVTGVSDYEQYF.

By share, this clonotype counts as medium-sized (0.01 to 0.1%). The chain is built from TRBV5-1 and TRBJ2-3; no reliable D call. CDR1 SGHRS and CDR2 YFSETQ come from the germline V gene. The CDR3 extends over 13 amino acids. The V end was cut by 1 base, the J end by 2 bases, with 5 bases between. CDR3 loop: CASSLFPTDTQYF. The CDR3 region has the DNA TGCGCCAGCAGCTTGTTCCCCACAGATACGCAGTATTTT.

A few counts support this clonotype. The chain is built from TRBV27 and TRBJ1-2, with 8 bases aligning to TRBD1. This CDR3 region has 16 residues. The germline V gene has CDR1 MNHEY and CDR2 SMNVEV (reference sequence). V shed 5 bases and J 7 bases; nucleotides not matched to a gene: 15. CDR3 sequence: CASSLIMRQGLGGYTF. DNA of the CDR3: TGTGCCAGCAGTCTCATTATGAGACAGGGGTTGGGTGGCTACACCTTC.

This chain uses TRBV6-1 with TRBJ1-5; D is uncertain. The CDR3 runs 16 residues. The germline gives CDR1 MNHNS, CDR2 SASEGT. Trimming cost V 5 bases and J 5 bases, with 19 bases left between them. For the CDR3, the DNA is TGTGCCAGCAGTCCCGCCTTGACCTTGGGCGATCAGCCCCAGCATTTT. Amino acids: CASSPALTLGDQPQHF.

V gene TRBV7-9 combines with J gene TRBJ1-3, with a possible D match to TRBD1 (6 bases). Germline V lookup: CDR1 SEHNR, CDR2 FQNEAQ (reference sequence). The CDR3 sequence is 16 residues long. V was pared by 6 bases and J by 4 bases, with 19 bases between. The CDR3 here is CASRPSRTGSGNTIYF. CDR3 DNA sequence: TGTGCCAGCAGACCATCTCGCACAGGGTCGGGAAACACCATATATTTT. The variable domain in full, completed from reference TRBV7-9 and TRBJ1-3, reads DTGVSQNPRHKITKRGQNVTFRCDPISEHNRLYWYRQTLGQGPEFLTYFQNEAQLEKSRLLSDRFSAERPKGSFSTLEIQRTEQGDSAMYLCASRPSRTGSGNTIYFGEGSWLTVV.

The rearrangement uses TRBV3-1 and TRBJ2-7; maybe TRBD2 (6 bases). The V end was cut by 1 base, the J end by 7 bases, with 17 bases between. The germline CDR1 and CDR2 sequences are LGHDT and YNNKEL (reference sequence). CDR3 length: 15 amino acids. CDR3 region: CASSQVRRGPPEQYF. CDR3 in DNA: TGTGCCAGCAGCCAAGTGAGGAGGGGACCTCCAGAGCAGTACTTC.

This clonotype has only a few counts. This rearrangement joins TRBV5-1 to TRBJ2-1; D is unclear. Germline V gene sequence: CDR1 SGHRS, CDR2 YFSETQ. This CDR3 has 17 amino acids. Trimming removed 2 bases at V and 3 bases at J, with 18 bases between. Here the CDR3 DNA reads TGCGCCAGCAGCTTAAGCCCTAATCCCAAGGACTACAATGAGCAGTTCTTC. It translates to CASSLSPNPKDYNEQFF.

This clonotype has more than one count but fewer than ten. The genes are TRBV5-1 and TRBJ2-3, with TRBD2 as a possible D gene (5 bases). Germline V gives CDR1 SGHRS, CDR2 YFSETQ. V gave up 4 bases and J gave up 6 bases, with 12 bases separating them. This CDR3 comprises 13 residues. The DNA for the CDR3 is TGCGCCAGCAGCGAGGGCGGCTGGGATACGCAGTATTTT. It encodes CASSEGGWDTQYF.

Only a few counts were recorded for this clonotype. This chain connects TRBV3-1 to TRBJ2-1; a possible D gene is TRBD1 (6 bases). Germline assignment: CDR1 LGHDT and CDR2 YNNKEL (reference sequence). The length of the CDR3 is 16 residues. V lost 0 bases, J lost 8 bases, and 17 bases lay in between. This CDR3 reads CASSQEGGSRLYEQFF. The CDR3 nucleotides are TGTGCCAGCAGCCAAGAAGGGGGTTCTCGGTTGTATGAGCAGTTCTTC.